The 20 T cell receptor beta chains below were found in one sample sequenced in a study of identical twins. From the 5' RACE reads, TCRdb called clonotypes with MiXCR, one entry per CDR3 protein. The sample consists of about 260,000 distinct CDR3 sequences, roughly 7% of them appearing once. These same data were also listed under a study on yellow fever vaccine responses in identical twins.

Sequencing was performed on memory (CD45RO+) T cells sorted from blood. These receptors were collected from a woman in her late teens or twenties in good health.

This clonotype has a handful of counts. This rearrangement joins TRBV10-3 to TRBJ2-3, with 7 nucleotides matching TRBD2. Trimming at V came to 2 bases and at J to 4 bases, leaving 6 bases not matched to a gene. This CDR3 comprises 15 residues. Germline V gene data show CDR1 as ENHRY and CDR2 as SYGVKD. DNA for the CDR3: TGTGCCATCAGTGAGGGCCTAGCGGACTCAGATACGCAGTATTTT. Protein product: CAISEGLADSDTQYF.

This clonotype was counted between two and nine times. The chain employs TRBV5-6 and TRBJ2-7; 10 bases fit TRBD2. This CDR3 has 15 amino acids. V dropped 4 bases and J dropped 1; count of bases not matched to a gene: 5. The germline V gene encodes CDR1 SGHDT and CDR2 YYEEEE. The CDR3 region has the DNA TGTGCCAGCAGCCGCAGGGGACTAGCGTCCTACGAGCAGTACTTC. It is translated as CASSRRGLASYEQYF.

This clonotype was observed a few times. The V call is TRBV5-1, the J call TRBJ1-2, with a weak D call TRBD1 (6 bases). V lost 7 bases and J lost 3, with 13 bases in between. Germline V lookup: CDR1 SGHRS, CDR2 YFSETQ. The CDR3 is made up of 13 amino acids. Written as DNA, the CDR3 is TGCGCCAGCCGGACAGAGCTTGACTATGGCTACACCTTC. Translating gives CASRTELDYGYTF.

The CDR3 sequence: CASTQGQIDTDTQYF. In DNA, the CDR3 is TGTGCCAGCACCCAAGGACAGATCGACACAGATACGCAGTATTTT. The chain employs TRBV2 and TRBJ2-3; a weak D match, TRBD1 (6 bases). V was clipped by 7 bases and J by 2 bases, with 16 bases between them. Germline V lookup: CDR1 SNHLY, CDR2 FYNNEI. This CDR3 spans 15 amino acids.

This clonotype was observed many times. The chain has TRBV6-5 and TRBJ2-1, with 9 bases that match TRBD2. The CDR3 consists of 15 residues. J was trimmed by 9 bases and V by 0 bases; bases with no gene match: 6. Germline CDR1 is MNHEY and CDR2 is SVGAGI. CDR3 sequence (DNA): TGTGCCAGCAGTTACTCTCTAGCGGGGATGGCTGAGCAGTTCTTC. Translated, it gives CASSYSLAGMAEQFF.

The chain carries TRBV4-2 and TRBJ2-3; TRBD2 aligns across 11 bases. This CDR3 spans 16 amino acids. J gave up 7 bases and V 0 bases, and 6 bases lay outside the gene matches. Looked up from germline, CDR1 is LGHNA and CDR2 is YNFKEQ. The CDR3 DNA is TGTGCCAGCAGCCAAGATCAGTCTAGCGGGGGGAATACGCAGTATTTT. As protein: CASSQDQSSGGNTQYF.

This clonotype has only a few counts. The V gene is TRBV11-2, the J gene TRBJ2-3, with D uncertain. The germline gives CDR1 SGHAT, CDR2 FQNNGV. The ends were cut back, 8 bases at V and 0 bases at J, with 12 bases in the middle. The CDR3 length is 14 residues. The DNA of the CDR3 is TGTGCCAGCGGGGTAACCGCGAGCACAGATACGCAGTATTTT. It is translated as CASGVTASTDTQYF.

This clonotype was detected many times. V gene TRBV3-1 combines with J gene TRBJ2-3, with D possibly TRBD2 on 6 matching bases. The length of the CDR3 is 16 residues. The germline CDR1 and CDR2 sequences are LGHDT and YNNKEL (reference sequence). Trimming took off 1 base at V and 0 bases at J, with 11 bases between the two ends. CDR3 nucleotide sequence: TGTGCCAGCAGCCAAGGGAGGGCCCCTAGCACAGATACGCAGTATTTT. Amino acids: CASSQGRAPSTDTQYF.

This chain links TRBV24-1 with TRBJ2-7; D is possibly TRBD1 (6 bases). The V end was cut by 4 bases, the J end by 5 bases, with 20 bases between. Per the germline V gene, CDR1 is KGHDR and CDR2 is SFDVKD. This CDR3 contains 16 residues. This chain's CDR3 is CATSDPPSTGTNEQYF. CDR3 nucleotide sequence: TGTGCCACCAGTGACCCGCCGAGTACAGGGACCAACGAGCAGTACTTC.

In this sample, this clonotype turned up a few times. The chain is built from TRBV5-6 and TRBJ2-1, with a weak D call TRBD1 (5 bases). The ends were cut back, 2 bases at V and 6 bases at J, with 15 bases in the middle. CDR3 size: 15 residues. Germline CDR1 SGHDT, CDR2 YYEEEE. This CDR3 is CASSFLRTRTNEQFF. The CDR3 DNA reads as TGTGCCAGCAGCTTTCTCAGGACAAGGACCAATGAGCAGTTCTTC.

This rearrangement joins TRBV20-1 to TRBJ1-2; TRBD1 matches at 7 bases. Germline lookup yields CDR1 DFQATT and CDR2 SNEGSKA (reference sequence). J was trimmed by 1 base and V by 0 bases; bases with no gene match: 8. The CDR3 extends over 16 amino acids. Written as DNA, the CDR3 is TGCAGTGCTAGAGATCAGGGGGACATTCATAACTATGGCTACACCTTC. This translates into CSARDQGDIHNYGYTF.

This clonotype was observed a few times. The rearrangement uses TRBV12-3 or TRBV12-4 and TRBJ2-5, with no clear D. CDR3 length: 13 residues. Trimming took off 7 bases at V and 0 bases at J, with 9 bases between the two ends. The CDR3, as DNA: TGTGCCAGCACCCCTCCAAACCAAGAGACCCAGTACTTC. Its protein product is CASTPPNQETQYF.

This clonotype was seen ten or more times. The chain couples TRBV15 to TRBJ2-5; no firm D call. CDR3 length: 13 amino acids. The germline V gene encodes CDR1 LNHNV and CDR2 YYDKDF (reference sequence). V was pared by 4 bases and J by 4 bases, with 10 bases between. The CDR3 loop reads CATSKALAETQYF. CDR3 sequence (DNA): TGTGCCACCAGCAAGGCCCTGGCAGAGACCCAGTACTTC.

This clonotype is a singleton in its sample. The chain links TRBV11-2 to TRBJ2-3; D is unresolved. The CDR3 is made up of 14 amino acids. V was cut by 5 bases and J by 0 bases, with 9 bases left in between. Germline lookup yields CDR1 SGHAT and CDR2 FQNNGV. The CDR3 loop is CASSPPASTDTQYF. In DNA form, the CDR3 reads TGTGCCAGCAGCCCCCCAGCAAGCACAGATACGCAGTATTTT.

This clonotype was found many times. The rearrangement uses TRBV29-1 and TRBJ2-1; 11 positions agree with TRBD2. From germline, CDR1 is SQVTM and CDR2 ANQGSEA. CDR3 size: 17 residues. The V segment lost 0 bases and the J segment 0 bases; nucleotides outside the gene matches: 4. The CDR3, as DNA: TGCAGCGTTGAAGATCGCACTAGCGGGAGCTCCTACAATGAGCAGTTCTTC. Protein sequence: CSVEDRTSGSSYNEQFF.

The chain links TRBV6-2 or TRBV6-3 to TRBJ2-3; tentatively, D is TRBD2 (5 bases). Deletions cut 2 bases from V and 9 bases from J, with 12 bases between. The CDR3 runs 13 residues. Germline V gene sequence: CDR1 MNHEY, CDR2 SVGEGT. The DNA of the CDR3 is TGTGCCAGCAGTTACGAGGGTAGGAGAACGCAGTATTTT. Its protein product is CASSYEGRRTQYF.

The chain has TRBV7-3 and TRBJ2-3, with 8 bases identical to TRBD1. V trimming: 10 bases; J trimming: 0 bases; junction bases outside the gene matches: 9. Per the germline V gene, CDR1 is SGHTA and CDR2 is FQGTGA. The CDR3 spans 15 residues. CDR3 sequence: CATNQGQDSTDTQYF. In DNA form, the CDR3 reads TGTGCCACCAACCAGGGACAGGATAGCACAGATACGCAGTATTTT.

This clonotype has just a few counts. The J gene is TRBJ2-3, the V gene TRBV28; a possible D gene is TRBD2 (6 bases). Germline CDR1 is MDHEN and CDR2 is SYDVKM. The CDR3 consists of 15 residues. V was trimmed by 5 bases and J by 0 bases, leaving 12 bases between them. The CDR3 nucleotides are TGTGCCAGCAGTAGGGGACTCCAAAGCACAGATACGCAGTATTTT. Protein product: CASSRGLQSTDTQYF.

This clonotype was seen ten or more times. The genes are TRBV15 and TRBJ2-1; the D is unclear. This CDR3 region has 14 residues. Deletions cut 0 bases from V and 14 bases from J, with 17 bases between. Germline V lookup: CDR1 LNHNV, CDR2 YYDKDF (reference sequence). The CDR3 region is CATSRDLGVASEFF. In nucleotides, the CDR3 is TGTGCCACCAGCAGAGATTTAGGAGTGGCTTCGGAGTTCTTC.

This clonotype was seen ten or more times. The chain is built from TRBV18 and TRBJ2-2, with D maybe TRBD1 (6 bases). From germline, CDR1 is KGHSH and CDR2 LQKENI. Trimming removed 3 bases at V and 6 bases at J, with 26 bases between. This CDR3 has 19 residues. The CDR3 loop is CASSPGEGRGAFESGELFF. DNA of the CDR3: TGTGCCAGCTCACCGGGTGAAGGCAGGGGAGCATTTGAATCCGGGGAGCTGTTTTTT.